The rows below give T cell receptor beta chains drawn from one sample of a study of blood T cells in healthy people across ages. MiXCR, applied by TCRdb to the 5' RACE reads, yields one record per CDR3 protein. The sample lists about 720,000 distinct CDR3 sequences; approximately 25% were seen once. These data were also reused for a study on T cells of mothers and their children.

The sequenced sample was blood. Every receptor here comes from a boy younger than 18 in good health. Each CDR3 is given with its conserved first and last residue. A D gene is named only where the DNA matches it firmly. Rows may omit the clone size; those that give it use once, few, many or a size class.

>.|few|TRBV5-1|TRBJ1-4
TGCGCCAGCAGCTTTGTGGGACAACCCCTAACTAATGAAAAACTGTTTTTT
CASSFVGQPLTNEKLFF
>TRBD1|.|TRBV7-6|TRBJ2-1
TGTGCCAGCAGCTTAGGTCAGGGGGACTCCTACAATGAGCAGTTCTTC
CASSLGQGDSYNEQFF
>.|.|TRBV2|TRBJ2-7
TGTGCCAGCAGTGAAAGGCCCGGAGGGTCCCTCTACGAGCAGTACTTC
CASSERPGGSLYEQYF
>.|few|TRBV18|TRBJ2-3
TGTGCCAGCTTCCCCCCAGCTTCCAGTGGCACAGATACGCAGTATTTT
CASFPPASSGTDTQYF
>TRBD2|.|TRBV29-1|TRBJ2-5
TGCAGCGCCGAGCGTAGCGGGGGGCAAGAGACCCAGTACTTC
CSAERSGGQETQYF
>.|.|TRBV20-1|TRBJ2-2
TGCAGTGCTAGAGACAGGGTTAATTGGGCCGGGGAGCTGTTTTTT
CSARDRVNWAGELFF
>.|few|TRBV4-2|TRBJ2-1
TGTGCCAGCAGCCAAGTCGGCCTAGGCAATGAGCAGTTCTTC
CASSQVGLGNEQFF
>TRBD2|.|TRBV29-1|TRBJ2-3
TGCAGCGTAGATGGGACTAGCGGGAGTTCAGATACGCAGTATTTT
CSVDGTSGSSDTQYF
>TRBD2|few|TRBV9|TRBJ2-1
TGTGCCAGCAGCGTAGGGGGTATAGGCGGGGGGGCCAGCTCCTACAATGAGCAGTTCTTC
CASSVGGIGGGASSYNEQFF
>.|many|TRBV7-9|TRBJ2-6
TGTGCCAGCAGCCGACCGTACTCTGGGGCCAACGTCCTGACTTTC
CASSRPYSGANVLTF
>.|.|TRBV7-9|TRBJ2-5
TGTTCCAGCAGCCTAGGACTACAAGAGACCCAGTACTTC
CSSSLGLQETQYF
>.|.|TRBV12-3/TRBV12-4|TRBJ2-5
TGTGCCAGCAGTTCGGGGGGCTTTACGATCTTC
CASSSGGFTIF
>.|.|TRBV7-2|TRBJ2-2
TGTGCCAGCAGCCGGACCGGCACAGGAAGGGCTACAAACACCGGGGAGCTGTTTTTT
CASSRTGTGRATNTGELFF
>.|many|TRBV16|TRBJ2-5
TGTGCCAGCAGCCAAGGGACAAGAGAGACCCAGTACTTC
CASSQGTRETQYF
>.|.|TRBV7-2|TRBJ2-1
TGTGCCAGCAGCTTAGGGCTGGGGGGGGCATACAATGAGCAGTTCTTC
CASSLGLGGAYNEQFF
>.|.|TRBV15|TRBJ1-2
TGTGCCACCAGTAACGGTGGGCCCTCCTATGGCTACACCTTC
CATSNGGPSYGYTF
>TRBD2|.|TRBV4-3|TRBJ2-3
TGCGCCAGCAGCCAACTATCGGGTGGGACTAGAGTTTCGGCTGATACGCAGTATTTT
CASSQLSGGTRVSADTQYF
>.|few|TRBV6-2/TRBV6-3|TRBJ2-1
TGTGCCAGCAGTACCCCAAGCCGGGATGAGCAGTTCTTC
CASSTPSRDEQFF
>.|.|TRBV28|TRBJ2-5
TGTGCCAGCAGTTTACGGTATACGACGGTCCGGGAAGGGGAGACCCAGTACTTC
CASSLRYTTVREGETQYF
>.|few|TRBV4-3|TRBJ2-5
TGCGCCAGCAGCCAAGGCTACGGGTACCAAGAGACCCAGTACTTC
CASSQGYGYQETQYF
>.|few|TRBV7-2|TRBJ1-5
TGTGCCAGCAGCTTAGGGTCAGCGGGGAATCAGCCCCAGCATTTT
CASSLGSAGNQPQHF
>.|.|TRBV6-6|TRBJ2-5
TGTGCCAGCTGTGACTACCCAGAGACCCAGTACTTC
CASCDYPETQYF
>.|few|TRBV6-6|TRBJ2-3
TGTGCCAGCAGTTACCCCGACAGGGAGGCAGATACGCAGTATTTT
CASSYPDREADTQYF
>.|.|TRBV7-9|TRBJ1-4
TGTGCCAGCAGCCACGAAAGCTCAGGGAATGAAAAACTGTTTTTT
CASSHESSGNEKLFF
>TRBD1|.|TRBV9|TRBJ2-1
TGTGCCAGCAGCGCCCGGGGACAGGTCGGTATTGCTGAGCAGTTCTTC
CASSARGQVGIAEQFF
>TRBD2|.|TRBV6-2/TRBV6-3|TRBJ2-3
TGTGCCAGCAGTTACTCGGCTAGCGGGAGGGCCAGAGATACGCAGTATTTT
CASSYSASGRARDTQYF
>.|few|TRBV3-1|TRBJ2-1
TGTGCCAGCAGCCAACAGGTGTTACTGAATGAGCAGTTCTTC
CASSQQVLLNEQFF
>TRBD2|.|TRBV20-1|TRBJ2-1
TGCAGTGCAAGTGAGGGACTAGCGGGAAGAGTCTACAATGAGCAGTTCTTC
CSASEGLAGRVYNEQFF
>TRBD1|.|TRBV5-1|TRBJ2-5
TGCGCCAGCAGCTTGGGAGGGACAGGAGGAGAGACCCAGTACTTC
CASSLGGTGGETQYF
>.|.|TRBV20-1|TRBJ2-1
TGCAGTGCTAGAGCTAGGGCTATTTCCTACAATGAGCAGTTCTTC
CSARARAISYNEQFF
>.|.|TRBV10-3|TRBJ1-4
TGTGCCCCGATGACGGAAAAACTGTTTTTT
CAPMTEKLFF
>.|many|TRBV6-2/TRBV6-3|TRBJ2-3
TGTGCCAGCAGTTACTCGACTAGCACAGATACGCAGTATTTT
CASSYSTSTDTQYF
>TRBD1|.|TRBV5-1|TRBJ2-3
TGCGCCAGCACCGGGACAGGGTTCACAGATACGCAGTATTTT
CASTGTGFTDTQYF
>.|.|TRBV7-3|TRBJ2-3
TGTGCCAGCAGCTTAAGGGCCTTCGGGGATACGCAGTATTTT
CASSLRAFGDTQYF
>TRBD2|few|TRBV6-5|TRBJ2-5
TGTGCCAGCAGTTACTCGTGGCTAGCGGGAGAGGAGACCCAGTACTTC
CASSYSWLAGEETQYF
>.|few|TRBV13|TRBJ2-5
TGTGCCAGCAGCTCCTCCCCCGGAGGGTGGGAAGAGACCCAGTACTTC
CASSSSPGGWEETQYF
>.|.|TRBV28|TRBJ2-7
TGTGCCAGCAGTTTATGGGCGGGCACGGTGGAGCAGTACTTC
CASSLWAGTVEQYF
>TRBD2|.|TRBV6-1|TRBJ2-5
TGTGCCAGCAGTGAAGAACCCCTGGGACTAGCGCCCCAAGAGACCCAGTACTTC
CASSEEPLGLAPQETQYF
>.|.|TRBV2|TRBJ1-2
TGTGCCAGCAGTGGCCGAGGGAGGGGCTACACCTTC
CASSGRGRGYTF
>TRBD2|few|TRBV2|TRBJ2-4
TGTGCCAGCAGTGTAAATCTAGCGGGGGCTCAGTACTTC
CASSVNLAGAQYF
>TRBD1|.|TRBV20-1|TRBJ2-7
TGCAGTGCTAGAGACCCGACAGGGGCCGACGGCGAGCAGTACTTC
CSARDPTGADGEQYF
>.|.|TRBV29-1|TRBJ2-1
TGCAGCGTTGAAGTTAGTCAGGAGCCAGCAAAGGATGAGCAGTTCTTC
CSVEVSQEPAKDEQFF
>TRBD1|.|TRBV12-3/TRBV12-4|TRBJ2-2
TGTGCCAGCCGGGACAGGGGAAGGAACACCGGGGAGCTGTTTTTT
CASRDRGRNTGELFF
>.|.|TRBV12-3/TRBV12-4|TRBJ2-3
TGTGCCAGCAGTTTTGTTCGGGGGTTGAGCACAGATACGCAGTATTTT
CASSFVRGLSTDTQYF
>.|.|TRBV7-3|TRBJ2-5
TGTGCCAGCGAGGAGACCCAGTACTTC
CASEETQYF
>.|.|TRBV12-3/TRBV12-4|TRBJ2-1
TGTGCCAGCAGCAGATTGGAACGGGAGTCCTACAATGAGCAGTTCTTC
CASSRLERESYNEQFF
>.|few|TRBV20-1|TRBJ2-1
TGCAGTGCTAGAGATAGTCCCACTAAGGGCGAGCAGTTCTTC
CSARDSPTKGEQFF
>.|.|TRBV7-9|TRBJ1-5
TGTGCCACGGCAGGGGCCGGGACACAGCATTTT
CATAGAGTQHF
>.|.|TRBV7-2|TRBJ2-5
TGTGCCAGCAGCCCCCGGGACACTAAACAAGAGACCCAGTACTTC
CASSPRDTKQETQYF
>.|.|TRBV29-1|TRBJ2-5
TGCAGCGCGATGGACAGCCTCCAAGAGGCCCAGTACTTC
CSAMDSLQEAQYF
>.|few|TRBV5-1|TRBJ2-2
TGCGCCAGCAGCTTACTAGAAACCGGGGAGCTGTTTTTT
CASSLLETGELFF
>.|.|TRBV9|TRBJ2-5
TGTGCCAGCAGCGTGTTGGACAACCAAGAGACCCAGTACTTC
CASSVLDNQETQYF
>TRBD1|few|TRBV4-3|TRBJ1-4
TGCGCCAGCAGCCAAGACCGTCTTGGACAGGGAGGGGAAAAACTGTTTTTT
CASSQDRLGQGGEKLFF
>TRBD1|.|TRBV12-3/TRBV12-4|TRBJ2-5
TGTGCCAGCAGTTTTGCCAGGGGGCAGGAGACCCAGTACTTC
CASSFARGQETQYF
>.|.|TRBV5-6|TRBJ2-6
TGTGCCAGCAGCTTGGTAGTGAGAGGGGTTGGGGCCAACGTCCTGACTTTC
CASSLVVRGVGANVLTF
>.|few|TRBV6-2/TRBV6-3|TRBJ1-2
TGTGCCAGCGGCTTCACTCCCTGGGGGCGAGAGGGCTATGGCTACACCTTC
CASGFTPWGREGYGYTF
>.|.|TRBV20-1|TRBJ1-4
TGCGCAGTGAGTTGGGACCCAGAGACTAATGAAAAACTGTTTTTT
CAVSWDPETNEKLFF